Sequencing of this TCR beta chain was carried out in a study of shared T cell receptors in the human thymus. Sequenced by immunoSEQ multiplex PCR; TCRdb stores in-frame clones only, minus some. The table includes roughly 560,000 clones, around 78% detected once. This CDR3 region has 15 residues. Per germline, CDR1 MNHEY and CDR2 SVGAGI. V lost 4 bases and J lost 5; bases outside the gene matches: 7. This clone was detected only once. This sample was shared with a second study, whose subject was human thymus T cells. From that second work: Corrective heart surgery yielded resections, and these provided the thymus tissue. Usage of V and J genes appeared biased in thymic and blood repertoires. Thymic repertoires overlap heavily among unrelated individuals, related research has reported.

The chain links TRBV6-5 to TRBJ2-5; 10 nucleotides line up with TRBD1. The source is a boy under two years old with a congenital heart defect. The sequenced material came from thymocytes. CDR3 loop: CASSSLDRGQETQYF. The CDR3 DNA reads as TGTGCCAGCAGTTCCCTCGACAGGGGGCAGGAGACCCAGTACTTC.